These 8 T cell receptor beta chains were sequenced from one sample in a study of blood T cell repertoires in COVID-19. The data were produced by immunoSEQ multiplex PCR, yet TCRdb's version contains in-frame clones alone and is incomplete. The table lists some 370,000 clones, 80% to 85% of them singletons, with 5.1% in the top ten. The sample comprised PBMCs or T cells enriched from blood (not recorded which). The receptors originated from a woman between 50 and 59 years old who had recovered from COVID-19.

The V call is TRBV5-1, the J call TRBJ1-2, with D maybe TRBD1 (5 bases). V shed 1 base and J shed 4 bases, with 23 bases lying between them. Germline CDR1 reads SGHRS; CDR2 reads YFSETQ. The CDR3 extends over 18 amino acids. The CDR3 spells CASSLSVQGVRLSYGYTF. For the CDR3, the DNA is TGCGCCAGCAGCTTGTCCGTGCAGGGCGTTAGGTTGAGCTATGGCTACACCTTC.

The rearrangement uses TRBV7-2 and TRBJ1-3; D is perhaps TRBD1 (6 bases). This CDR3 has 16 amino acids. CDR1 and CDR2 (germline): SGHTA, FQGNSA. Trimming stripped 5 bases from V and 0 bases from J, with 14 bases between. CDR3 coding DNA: TGTGCCAGCAGCACCGCGGACAGACTCTCTGGAAACACCATATATTTT. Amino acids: CASSTADRLSGNTIYF.

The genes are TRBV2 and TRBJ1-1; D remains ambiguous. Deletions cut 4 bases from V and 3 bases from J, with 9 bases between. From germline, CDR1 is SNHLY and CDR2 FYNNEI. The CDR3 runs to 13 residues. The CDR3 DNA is TGTGCCAGCAGTGGGGAGCGGGACACTGAAGCTTTCTTT. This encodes CASSGERDTEAFF. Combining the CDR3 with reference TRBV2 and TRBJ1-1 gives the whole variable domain EPEVTQTPSHQVTQMGQEVILRCVPISNHLYFYWYRQILGQKVEFLVSFYNNEISEKSEIFDDQFSVERPDGSNFTLKIRSTKLEDSAMYFCASSGERDTEAFFGQGTRLTVV.

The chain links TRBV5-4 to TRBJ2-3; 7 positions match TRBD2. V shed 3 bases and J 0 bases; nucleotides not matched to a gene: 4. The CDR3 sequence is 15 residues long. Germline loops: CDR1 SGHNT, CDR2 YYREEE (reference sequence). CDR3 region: CASSSGLLSTDTQYF. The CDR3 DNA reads TGTGCCAGCAGCTCGGGACTACTTAGCACAGATACGCAGTATTTT.

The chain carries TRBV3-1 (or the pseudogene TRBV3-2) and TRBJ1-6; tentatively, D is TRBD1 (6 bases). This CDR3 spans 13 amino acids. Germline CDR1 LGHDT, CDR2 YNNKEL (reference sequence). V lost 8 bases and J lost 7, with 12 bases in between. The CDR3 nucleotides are TGTGCCAGCCGTGGACAGCGAAATTCACCCCTCCACTTT. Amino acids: CASRGQRNSPLHF.

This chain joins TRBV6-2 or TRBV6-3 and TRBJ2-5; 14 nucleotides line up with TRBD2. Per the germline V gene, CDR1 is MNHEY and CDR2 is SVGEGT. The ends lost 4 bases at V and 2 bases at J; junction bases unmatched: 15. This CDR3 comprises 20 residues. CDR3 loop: CASSSPSWTSGRRGQETQYF. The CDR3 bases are TGTGCCAGCAGTTCTCCCAGTTGGACTAGCGGGAGGAGGGGGCAAGAGACCCAGTACTTC.

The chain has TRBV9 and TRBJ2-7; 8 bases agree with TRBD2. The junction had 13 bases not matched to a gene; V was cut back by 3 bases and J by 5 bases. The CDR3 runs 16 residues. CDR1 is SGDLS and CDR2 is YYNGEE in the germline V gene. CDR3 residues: CASSGPPTGGPHEQYF. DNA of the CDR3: TGTGCCAGCAGCGGCCCCCCAACGGGAGGGCCGCACGAGCAGTACTTC.

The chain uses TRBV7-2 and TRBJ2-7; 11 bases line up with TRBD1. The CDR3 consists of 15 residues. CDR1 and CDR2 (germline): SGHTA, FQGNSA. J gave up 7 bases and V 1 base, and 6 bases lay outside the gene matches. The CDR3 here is CASSLVGTGGLEQYF. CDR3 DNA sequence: TGTGCCAGCAGCTTAGTAGGGACAGGGGGTCTGGAGCAGTACTTC.